This entry concerns a single T cell receptor (beta chain). Original analysis: Reference gene primer amplification gave nucleated cell count estimates. The method was immunoSEQ multiplex PCR; TCRdb's version includes in-frame clones alone and lacks a portion of them. The D gene and trimming were derived from the DNA, and the V and J assignments and clone size from that table. The profile shows 75,000 to 95,000 clones, about 74% of them singletons. Patients in Seattle were enrolled during active infection, then followed longitudinally. This specimen belongs to a study of blood T cell repertoires in COVID-19. Study-wide background: Spain, Italy and the United States supplied samples that represented acute and convalescent COVID-19. The analysed material was cDNA or gDNA that came from T cells, B-cell-depleted T cells, or PBMCs.

Germline V lookup: CDR1 SGHKS, CDR2 YYEKEE (reference sequence). The ends were cut back, 3 bases at V and 4 bases at J, with 16 bases in the middle. The CDR3 runs to 15 residues. This clonotype was sampled from an older man with COVID-19, enrolled during active disease. The V gene is TRBV5-5, the J gene TRBJ2-5; a weak D match, TRBD2 (5 bases). Sample: peripheral blood. In nucleotides, the CDR3 is TGTGCCAGCAGCTCCACCCCGGGGATGGGAGAGACCCAGTACTTC. This encodes CASSSTPGMGETQYF.